A single sample is the source of the 26 T cell receptor beta chains below, sequenced in a study of cytomegalovirus exposure and HLA in healthy donors. This PCR relied on a set of 60 Vbeta primers and 13 Jbeta primers. Sequencing used immunoSEQ multiplex PCR; TCRdb keeps in-frame clones, though not all of them. The sample shows about 140,000 clones, around 81% of them seen only once. The sequenced sample consisted of PBMCs. These receptors were collected from a male donor in good health and CMV-seronegative.

This sequence joins TRBV13 and TRBJ1-1; 7 nucleotides match TRBD1. CDR1 PRHDT and CDR2 FYEKMQ come from the germline V gene (reference sequence). J lost 0 bases, V lost 3 bases, and 1 base had no gene match. The length of the CDR3 is 14 residues. DNA of the CDR3: TGTGCCAGCAGCTTCGGGACAGTGAACACTGAAGCTTTCTTT. Its protein product is CASSFGTVNTEAFF.

The rearrangement links TRBV5-1 to TRBJ2-1; TRBD2 aligns across 8 bases. V shed 2 bases, J shed 4 bases, and the junction held 11 bases outside the gene matches. This CDR3 has 17 amino acids. Per germline, CDR1 SGHRS and CDR2 YFSETQ. The CDR3 DNA reads as TGCGCCAGCAGCTTTGATACCCCCGGGAGGGATTACAATGAGCAGTTCTTC. Protein product: CASSFDTPGRDYNEQFF.

The chain's CDR3 is CASSVDSGTFYGYTF. In nucleotides, the CDR3 is TGTGCCAGCAGCGTAGACTCCGGGACATTCTATGGCTACACCTTC. The rearrangement uses TRBV9 and TRBJ1-2, with D possibly matching TRBD1 (6 bases). V was cut by 0 bases and J by 4 bases, with 13 bases left in between. Germline V gene sequence: CDR1 SGDLS, CDR2 YYNGEE. CDR3 length equals 15 residues.

J is TRBJ2-1 and V is TRBV15; D unclear. Trimming stripped 1 base from V and 1 base from J, with 8 bases between. The CDR3 runs to 15 residues. CDR1 is LNHNV, CDR2 YYDKDF, per germline (reference sequence). This CDR3 reads CATSRVDKSYNEQFF. Here the CDR3 DNA reads TGTGCCACCAGCAGAGTTGACAAATCCTACAATGAGCAGTTCTTC. The full variable domain, rest sourced from reference TRBV15 and TRBJ2-1, is DAMVIQNPRYQVTQFGKPVTLSCSQTLNHNVMYWYQQKSSQAPKLLFHYYDKDFNNEADTPDNFQSRRPNTSFCFLDIRSPGLGDTAMYLCATSRVDKSYNEQFFGPGTRLTVL.

Regarding this clone: One junction end disagrees with the germline gene, perhaps due to a read error. This chain links TRBV6-6 with TRBJ2-7; TRBD1 agrees at 10 bases. The CDR3 runs to 15 residues. The V gene's germline CDR1 is MNHNY and CDR2 SVGAGI (reference sequence). As DNA, the CDR3 is TGTACCAGCAGTTACTCGATGGGACAGGGGACTGAGCAGTACTTC. Translating it yields CTSSYSMGQGTEQYF.

In its sample, this clone was seen once. The chain recombines TRBV30 with TRBJ2-7, with 8 bases that match TRBD1. The trim removed 3 bases at V and 2 bases at J, leaving 6 bases unmatched. Germline CDR1 is GTSNPN and CDR2 is SVGIG (reference sequence). CDR3 length equals 14 residues. The CDR3 sequence: CAWRRVQGAYEQYF. The DNA for the CDR3 is TGTGCCTGGAGGAGGGTACAGGGGGCCTACGAGCAGTACTTC.

This clone was found once. The chain uses TRBV11-2 and TRBJ2-7; D is undetermined. Germline CDR1 reads SGHAT; CDR2 reads FQNNGV. The V gene lost 2 bases and the J gene lost 0 bases, with 11 bases spanning the gap. This CDR3 contains 15 residues. The chain's CDR3 is CASSLFMAVSYEQYF. The CDR3 DNA reads as TGTGCCAGCAGCTTATTTATGGCGGTCTCCTACGAGCAGTACTTC.

This rearrangement joins TRBV9 to TRBJ2-5, with 12 nucleotides matching TRBD2. J was trimmed by 0 bases and V by 2 bases; bases with no gene match: 2. This CDR3 spans 16 amino acids. CDR1 SGDLS and CDR2 YYNGEE come from the germline V gene. CDR3 region: CASSVTSGGYQETQYF. CDR3 DNA: TGTGCCAGCAGCGTCACTAGCGGGGGGTACCAAGAGACCCAGTACTTC.

This sequence joins TRBV2 and TRBJ1-2; 7 nucleotides match TRBD1. V trimming: 4 bases; J trimming: 4 bases; junction bases outside the gene matches: 9. CDR3 length: 15 amino acids. The germline V gene has CDR1 SNHLY and CDR2 FYNNEI. CDR3 in amino acids: CASSGRTGEGYGYTF. As DNA, the CDR3 is TGTGCCAGCAGTGGACGGACAGGAGAAGGCTATGGCTACACCTTC.

The gene calls are TRBV5-4 and TRBJ2-5; TRBD2 aligns across 8 bases. Germline CDR1 SGHNT, CDR2 YYREEE (reference sequence). CDR3 length: 14 amino acids. V lost 4 bases, J lost 5 bases, and 7 bases stayed unmatched. The CDR3 DNA follows: TGTGCCAGCAGCCTCGCGGGGGGCTGGGAGACCCAGTACTTC. The encoded protein is CASSLAGGWETQYF. The entire variable domain, with the rest obtained from reference TRBV5-4 and TRBJ2-5, is as follows: ETGVTQSPTHLIKTRGQQVTLRCSSQSGHNTVSWYQQALGQGPQFIFQYYREEENGRGNFPPRFSGLQFPNYSSELNVNALELDDSALYLCASSLAGGWETQYFGPGTRLLVL.

The chain joins TRBV6-6 to TRBJ1-4; TRBD1 matches at 9 bases. CDR1 is MNHNY, CDR2 SVGAGI, per germline (reference sequence). J gave up 7 bases and V 5 bases, and 5 bases lay outside the gene matches. The CDR3 is 14 residues long. CDR3 residues: CASSVTGGGEKLFF. CDR3 bases: TGTGCCAGCAGTGTGACAGGGGGAGGTGAAAAACTGTTTTTT.

This sequence joins TRBV7-3 and TRBJ2-1; the D gene is possibly TRBD2 (5 bases). Germline CDR1 reads SGHTA; CDR2 reads FQGTGA. V was shortened by 6 bases and J by 0 bases, with 12 bases between the two germline ends. The CDR3 is 15 amino acids. The DNA for the CDR3 is TGTGCCAGCAGTAAGGACTTTAGCTCCTACAATGAGCAGTTCTTC. This sequence encodes CASSKDFSSYNEQFF. Filled out from reference TRBV7-3 and TRBJ2-1, the complete variable domain reads GAGVSQTPSNKVTEKGKYVELRCDPISGHTALYWYRQSLGQGPEFLIYFQGTGAADDSGLPNDRFFAVRPEGSVSTLKIQRTERGDSAVYLCASSKDFSSYNEQFFGPGTRLTVL.

V is TRBV5-4 and J is TRBJ1-1; the D is unclear. Germline lookup yields CDR1 SGHNT and CDR2 YYREEE (reference sequence). Trimming pared 1 base from V and 6 bases from J, leaving 13 bases between. The CDR3 totals 14 residues. In DNA form, the CDR3 reads TGTGCCAGCAGCTTGAGAACAGCAAGGCCTGAAGCTTTCTTT. Translating gives CASSLRTARPEAFF.

On this clone itself: The junction differs from germline at one of its ends, possibly a read error. The CDR3 spells CASSLEFSGTDTQYF. The CDR3 DNA reads as TGTGCTAGCAGCTTAGAGTTCAGCGGCACAGATACGCAGTATTTT. The genes are TRBV7-7 and TRBJ2-3; D ambiguous. Germline V gene sequence: CDR1 SSHAT, CDR2 FNYEAQ (reference sequence). The CDR3 loop spans 15 amino acids.

This clone was counted only a few times. The rearrangement links TRBV10-3 to TRBJ2-1; 7 bases match TRBD1. This CDR3 comprises 15 residues. V shed 0 bases and J 5 bases; nucleotides not matched to a gene: 4. The germline gives CDR1 ENHRY, CDR2 SYGVKD. The CDR3 DNA sequence: TGTGCCATCAGTGAGTCAGGGGACAGAAACAATGAGCAGTTCTTC. Its protein product is CAISESGDRNNEQFF.

The V gene is TRBV27, the J gene TRBJ2-7; 8 bases are shared with TRBD2. V dropped 2 bases and J dropped 2; count of bases not matched to a gene: 5. The CDR3 contains 15 residues. Germline CDR1 and CDR2: MNHEY and SMNVEV (reference sequence). The CDR3 here is CASSLTSGTTYEQYF. The CDR3 nucleotides read TGTGCCAGCAGTTTAACTAGCGGAACTACCTACGAGCAGTACTTC.

This sequence joins TRBV11-2 and TRBJ1-1; D unclear. This CDR3 region has 15 residues. Germline loops: CDR1 SGHAT, CDR2 FQNNGV. V lost 5 bases to trimming and J lost 1 base, with 14 bases between them. The chain's CDR3 is CASSPNPPGNTEAFF. The CDR3, as DNA: TGTGCCAGCAGCCCAAACCCACCCGGGAACACTGAAGCTTTCTTT.

The rearrangement joins TRBV27 to TRBJ2-7; D is perhaps TRBD1 (5 bases). Germline-derived CDR1 and CDR2 are MNHEY and SMNVEV (reference sequence). V dropped 5 bases and J dropped 1 base, with 18 bases sitting between them. This CDR3 region has 16 residues. The CDR3: CASSVWTTERSYEQYF. The CDR3 DNA follows: TGTGCCAGCAGTGTCTGGACAACAGAGAGGTCCTACGAGCAGTACTTC.

About this clone: The sample carries other DNA sequences with the same CDR3. The J gene is TRBJ2-3, the V gene TRBV30; D not resolved. The CDR3 runs to 12 residues. The germline V and J ends were trimmed by 2 bases and 0 bases, with 3 bases remaining between them. Germline V gene data show CDR1 as GTSNPN and CDR2 as SVGIG (reference sequence). The CDR3 sequence: CAWSRSTDTQYF. In DNA form, the CDR3 reads TGTGCCTGGAGTCGGAGCACAGATACGCAGTATTTT.

The V call is TRBV5-1, the J call TRBJ2-1, with no clear D. CDR1 and CDR2 from the germline V gene are SGHRS and YFSETQ. The ends were cut back, 5 bases at V and 8 bases at J, with 5 bases in the middle. The CDR3 runs 10 residues. The CDR3 sequence is CASRGYEQFF. CDR3 DNA: TGCGCCAGCAGGGGCTATGAGCAGTTCTTC.

V is TRBV4-3 and J is TRBJ2-5; TRBD1 agrees at 7 bases. Trimming removed 0 bases from V and 4 bases from J; junction bases left unmatched: 5. Germline V gene lookup returns CDR1 LGHNA and CDR2 YSLEER. This CDR3 has 15 amino acids. CDR3 bases: TGCGCCAGCAGCCAAGATGAGGACAGGCCAGAGACCCAGTACTTC. Translating gives CASSQDEDRPETQYF.

This chain joins TRBV25-1 and TRBJ2-1; possible D gene TRBD2, 6 bases. This CDR3 spans 15 amino acids. The germline CDR1 and CDR2 sequences are MGHDK and SYGVNS. V lost 4 bases and J 5 bases, leaving 15 bases between the germline ends. The CDR3 here is CASSGAGLADNEQFF. For the CDR3, the DNA is TGTGCCAGCAGTGGCGCGGGGCTAGCCGACAATGAGCAGTTCTTC.

The V call is TRBV19, the J call TRBJ1-4, with 7 positions matching TRBD1. Trimming at V came to 10 bases and at J to 1 base, leaving 15 bases not matched to a gene. Looked up from germline, CDR1 is LNHDA and CDR2 is SQIVND (reference sequence). This CDR3 has 17 amino acids. CDR3 in DNA: TGTGCCACCTCTAGCCGGGACAGAGTATTAACTAATGAAAAACTGTTTTTT. It is translated as CATSSRDRVLTNEKLFF.

This chain uses TRBV27 with TRBJ1-6; D call uncertain. V lost 4 bases and J 1 base, leaving 11 bases between the germline ends. In germline, CDR1 is MNHEY, CDR2 SMNVEV (reference sequence). The CDR3 covers 16 residues. CDR3 nucleotides: TGTGCCAGCAGTTCGGGGTTACGGTCCTATAATTCACCCCTCCACTTT. It encodes CASSSGLRSYNSPLHF.

The V call is TRBV19, the J call TRBJ2-3; possibly TRBD1 for D (6 bases). Trimming stripped 3 bases from V and 6 bases from J, with 22 bases between. This CDR3 is 17 amino acids long. Germline loops: CDR1 LNHDA, CDR2 SQIVND (reference sequence). The CDR3 loop is CASSIYRTASVQDTQYF. The CDR3 nucleotides read TGTGCCAGTAGTATTTATAGGACAGCTTCAGTGCAGGATACGCAGTATTTT. The whole variable domain, remainder taken from reference TRBV19 and TRBJ2-3, is DGGITQSPKYLFRKEGQNVTLSCEQNLNHDAMYWYRQDPGQGLRLIYYSQIVNDFQKGDIAEGYSVSREKKESFPLTVTSAQKNPTAFYLCASSIYRTASVQDTQYFGPGTRLTVL.

The V call is TRBV5-1, the J call TRBJ2-2; tentatively, D is TRBD1 (6 bases). This CDR3 is 17 amino acids long. Germline CDR1 reads SGHRS; CDR2 reads YFSETQ. Trimming pared 1 base from V and 6 bases from J, leaving 19 bases between. The CDR3 spells CASSLRGGQYLAGELFF. For the CDR3, the DNA is TGCGCCAGCAGCTTGAGGGGCGGACAGTACCTTGCCGGGGAGCTGTTTTTT.